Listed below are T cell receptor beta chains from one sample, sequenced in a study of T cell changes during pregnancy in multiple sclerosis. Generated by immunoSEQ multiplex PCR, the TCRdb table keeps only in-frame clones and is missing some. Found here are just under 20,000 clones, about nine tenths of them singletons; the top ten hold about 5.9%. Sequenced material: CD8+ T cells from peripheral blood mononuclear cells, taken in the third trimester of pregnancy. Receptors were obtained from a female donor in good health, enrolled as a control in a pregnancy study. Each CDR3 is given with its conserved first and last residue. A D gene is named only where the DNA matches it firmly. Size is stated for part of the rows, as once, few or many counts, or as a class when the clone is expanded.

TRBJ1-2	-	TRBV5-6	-	TGTGCCAGCAGCTTGGGGCAGGTCTATGGCTACACCTTC	CASSLGQVYGYTF
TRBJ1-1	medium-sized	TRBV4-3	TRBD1	TGCGCCAGCAGCCAAGATACGACAGGGCCTGAAGCTTTCTTT	CASSQDTTGPEAFF
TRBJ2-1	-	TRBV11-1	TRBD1	TGTGCCAGCAGCCGAGAAGGGAGTACAGGGGCCTACAATGAGCAGTTCTTC	CASSREGSTGAYNEQFF
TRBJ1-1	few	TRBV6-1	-	TGTGCCAGCCCCCTTACAGGGAACACTGAAGCTTTCTTT	CASPLTGNTEAFF
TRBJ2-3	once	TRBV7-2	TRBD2	TGTGCCAGCAGCTTCTTTATAGCGGGGGTGAGCACAGATACGCAGTATTTT	CASSFFIAGVSTDTQYF
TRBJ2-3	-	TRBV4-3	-	TGCGCCAGCAGCCATCATAATATGGGGGGCGGGGGTACGCAGTATTTT	CASSHHNMGGGGTQYF
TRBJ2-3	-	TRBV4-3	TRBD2	TGCGCCAGCAGCCAAGAGGCTAGCGGGGGCACAGATACGCAGTATTTT	CASSQEASGGTDTQYF
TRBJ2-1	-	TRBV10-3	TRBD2	TGTGCCACCGAGGGACTAGCGGGGGGGAATACCTACAATGAGCAGTTCTTC	CATEGLAGGNTYNEQFF
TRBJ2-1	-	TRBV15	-	TGTGCCACCAGCAGAGAGGACAGCCCGCACCTCAATGAGCAGTTCTTC	CATSREDSPHLNEQFF
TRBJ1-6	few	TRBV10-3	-	TGTGCCATCAGTGAAGGCGGAAACAATTCACCCCTCCACTTT	CAISEGGNNSPLHF